The sequence of this T cell receptor beta chain was determined in a study of blood T cell repertoires in COVID-19. Repertoires were generated with immunoSEQ multiplex PCR, while TCRdb's copy carries only in-frame clones and drops some. The data contain hundreds of thousands of clones, around 89% of them singletons. CDR3 length equals 15 residues. Trimming took 0 bases from V and 4 from J, leaving 12 bases between them. CDR1 SGDLS and CDR2 YYNGEE come from the germline V gene. This TCR came from a woman between 18 and 29 years old who had recovered from COVID-19. Sequencing used PBMCs or T cells enriched from blood (not recorded which). The gene calls are TRBV9 and TRBJ2-3, with D possibly TRBD1 on 5 matching bases. The DNA for the CDR3 is TGTGCCAGCAGCGTAGTGCAGGGTAGTCCAGATACGCAGTATTTT. Translated, it gives CASSVVQGSPDTQYF.